The 16 T cell receptor beta chains listed next were all sequenced from one sample in a study of beta chain features in type 1 diabetes. Study-level points and caveats: Shorter TCRB CDR3s, moderately but significantly so, were found in Type 1 diabetes patients in all four CD4+ subsets.

Expressed TCRB transcripts were sequenced after all isolated RNA was converted to cDNA. Sequencing used immunoSEQ multiplex PCR; TCRdb keeps in-frame clones, though not all of them. Here the sample spans 300,000 to 450,000 clones, roughly 12% being singletons. No antigens are known for them. The sequenced sample was naive CD4+ T cells from blood. The source is a woman aged 18-30 years with type 1 diabetes.

The chain carries TRBV5-1 and TRBJ1-4; TRBD1 matches at 9 bases. CDR1 SGHRS and CDR2 YFSETQ come from the germline V gene. V trimming: 4 bases; J trimming: 5 bases; junction bases outside the gene matches: 3. The CDR3 contains 14 residues. This CDR3 is CASSPGQGNEKLFF. The DNA for the CDR3 is TGCGCCAGCAGCCCTGGACAGGGGAATGAAAAACTGTTTTTT.

The chain recombines TRBV30 with TRBJ2-7; the D is unclear. The CDR3 contains 14 residues. CDR1 GTSNPN and CDR2 SVGIG come from the germline V gene (reference sequence). V was shortened by 0 bases and J by 3 bases, with 12 bases between the two germline ends. Here the CDR3 reads CAWSVNAAGYEQYF. The CDR3 nucleotides are TGTGCCTGGAGTGTTAATGCGGCCGGCTACGAGCAGTACTTC.

The CDR3 region has the DNA TGCAGCGCCTCTGACAGGGTGGCGACCGGGGAGCTGTTTTTT. Protein: CSASDRVATGELFF. The rearrangement joins TRBV29-1 to TRBJ2-2; 7 bases fit TRBD1. Germline assignment: CDR1 SQVTM and CDR2 ANQGSEA. The trim removed 7 bases at V and 5 bases at J, leaving 10 bases unmatched. The CDR3 contains 14 residues.

This clone has just a few counts. The genes are TRBV4-1 and TRBJ2-3, with 14 bases identical to TRBD2. This CDR3 comprises 16 residues. Germline CDR1 is MGHRA and CDR2 is YSYEKL. The V segment lost 1 base and the J segment 8 bases; nucleotides outside the gene matches: 5. The CDR3 nucleotides are TGCGCCAGCAGCCAAGTGACTAGCGGGGGGGTCTCTACGCAGTATTTT. Amino acids: CASSQVTSGGVSTQYF.

The chain couples TRBV6-5 to TRBJ1-1; no reliable D call. The CDR3 is 15 residues long. Trimming removed 0 bases from V and 4 bases from J, with 12 bases in between. Germline V lookup: CDR1 MNHEY, CDR2 SVGAGI. The CDR3 nucleotides read TGTGCCAGCAGTTACTCAGCCGGGGTGGCCACTGAAGCTTTCTTT. This translates into CASSYSAGVATEAFF.

The chain combines TRBV5-1 with TRBJ1-2, with a tentative D call TRBD1 (6 bases). The CDR3 spans 14 residues. Per the germline V gene, CDR1 is SGHRS and CDR2 is YFSETQ. V was cut by 4 bases and J by 6 bases, with 16 bases left in between. The CDR3 coding sequence is TGCGCCAGCAGCCTTGACGGGTCAGGGGATGGCTACACCTTC. As protein: CASSLDGSGDGYTF.

The CDR3 DNA reads as TGTGCCAGCAGCTTTCTATTAGGGACTAGCGGGAGTAGCGAGCAGTACTTC. Its translation: CASSFLLGTSGSSEQYF. This chain connects TRBV7-2 to TRBJ2-7; TRBD2 matches at 14 bases. The V gene end was trimmed by 3 bases and the J gene end by 6 bases; junction bases not matched to a gene: 10. CDR1 and CDR2 from the germline V gene are SGHTA and FQGNSA. The CDR3 loop spans 17 amino acids.

V and J are TRBV2 and TRBJ2-7, with a weak D call TRBD1 (6 bases). The CDR3 runs 14 residues. The V end lost 6 bases, the J end lost 3 bases, and 15 bases lay between the germline ends. Germline CDR1 reads SNHLY; CDR2 reads FYNNEI. The CDR3 DNA sequence: TGTGCCAGCAGGGCGGAGACAGGCTACTACGAGCAGTACTTC. Residues: CASRAETGYYEQYF.

This clone turned up a few times. The chain is built from TRBV5-4 and TRBJ2-3, with 9 positions matching TRBD1. The CDR3 extends over 15 amino acids. Germline V gene data show CDR1 as SGHNT and CDR2 as YYREEE (reference sequence). With V trimmed by 5 bases and J by 1 base, 5 bases remained unmatched. The DNA for the CDR3 is TGTGCCAGCAGACTACAGGGGGCCGGCACAGATACGCAGTATTTT. Its translation: CASRLQGAGTDTQYF.

This clone was counted only a few times. The chain carries TRBV28 and TRBJ2-3, with D perhaps TRBD1 (6 bases). Trimming shortened V by 10 bases and J by 3 bases, and 14 bases separated the two germline ends. Germline V gene sequence: CDR1 MDHEN, CDR2 SYDVKM. This CDR3 has 13 amino acids. DNA for the CDR3: TGTGCCACCGAGATGGACAGAACAGATACGCAGTATTTT. Its translation is CATEMDRTDTQYF.

This chain joins TRBV28 and TRBJ2-7; 11 nucleotides match TRBD2. The CDR3 has 14 amino acids. V was pared by 7 bases and J by 0 bases, with 2 bases of the junction left unmatched. CDR1 and CDR2 from the germline V gene are MDHEN and SYDVKM. Here the CDR3 DNA reads TGTGCCAGCATGACTAGCGGGAACTCCTACGAGCAGTACTTC. This encodes CASMTSGNSYEQYF.

This chain uses TRBV7-2 with TRBJ1-1, with 8 bases aligning to TRBD1. V shed 5 bases and J 4 bases; nucleotides not matched to a gene: 6. Germline CDR1 SGHTA, CDR2 FQGNSA. The CDR3 loop spans 14 amino acids. The CDR3 loop is CASSPRGPGTEAFF. The CDR3 DNA follows: TGTGCCAGCAGCCCCAGGGGGCCTGGCACTGAAGCTTTCTTT.

The DNA for the CDR3 is TGTGCCAGCAGCTTTCAGGTTCCAGATACGCAGTATTTT. Its protein product is CASSFQVPDTQYF. This rearrangement joins TRBV7-9 to TRBJ2-3; unclear D gene. The germline gives CDR1 SEHNR, CDR2 FQNEAQ (reference sequence). This CDR3 has 13 residues. V dropped 3 bases and J dropped 4 bases, with 8 bases sitting between them.

The V gene is TRBV11-3, the J gene TRBJ2-5; 9 nucleotides align to TRBD2. V shed 2 bases and J 0 bases; nucleotides not matched to a gene: 4. This CDR3 has 16 amino acids. Per germline, CDR1 SGHNT and CDR2 YENEEA. CDR3 nucleotide sequence: TGTGCCAGCAGCTTAAACAGCGGGGGGTACCAAGAGACCCAGTACTTC. It encodes CASSLNSGGYQETQYF.

The sample holds a few counts of this clone. V is TRBV28 and J is TRBJ2-1; TRBD2 might be the D (6 bases). This CDR3 has 13 residues. V was pared by 1 base and J by 7 bases, with 8 bases between. Germline V CDR1 and CDR2: MDHEN, SYDVKM. CDR3 in amino acids: CASSLSSGNEQFF. Written as DNA, the CDR3 is TGTGCCAGCAGTTTATCGAGCGGGAATGAGCAGTTCTTC.

In this sample, this clone turned up a few times. The V gene is TRBV18, the J gene TRBJ2-1; perhaps TRBD2 as D (7 bases). This CDR3 region has 17 residues. Per the germline V gene, CDR1 is KGHSH and CDR2 is LQKENI. With 3 bases removed from V and 1 base from J, the gap between germline ends came to 16 bases. CDR3 sequence: CASSPPSGGTSYNEQFF. The CDR3 region has the DNA TGTGCCAGCTCACCTCCTTCCGGGGGGACATCCTACAATGAGCAGTTCTTC.